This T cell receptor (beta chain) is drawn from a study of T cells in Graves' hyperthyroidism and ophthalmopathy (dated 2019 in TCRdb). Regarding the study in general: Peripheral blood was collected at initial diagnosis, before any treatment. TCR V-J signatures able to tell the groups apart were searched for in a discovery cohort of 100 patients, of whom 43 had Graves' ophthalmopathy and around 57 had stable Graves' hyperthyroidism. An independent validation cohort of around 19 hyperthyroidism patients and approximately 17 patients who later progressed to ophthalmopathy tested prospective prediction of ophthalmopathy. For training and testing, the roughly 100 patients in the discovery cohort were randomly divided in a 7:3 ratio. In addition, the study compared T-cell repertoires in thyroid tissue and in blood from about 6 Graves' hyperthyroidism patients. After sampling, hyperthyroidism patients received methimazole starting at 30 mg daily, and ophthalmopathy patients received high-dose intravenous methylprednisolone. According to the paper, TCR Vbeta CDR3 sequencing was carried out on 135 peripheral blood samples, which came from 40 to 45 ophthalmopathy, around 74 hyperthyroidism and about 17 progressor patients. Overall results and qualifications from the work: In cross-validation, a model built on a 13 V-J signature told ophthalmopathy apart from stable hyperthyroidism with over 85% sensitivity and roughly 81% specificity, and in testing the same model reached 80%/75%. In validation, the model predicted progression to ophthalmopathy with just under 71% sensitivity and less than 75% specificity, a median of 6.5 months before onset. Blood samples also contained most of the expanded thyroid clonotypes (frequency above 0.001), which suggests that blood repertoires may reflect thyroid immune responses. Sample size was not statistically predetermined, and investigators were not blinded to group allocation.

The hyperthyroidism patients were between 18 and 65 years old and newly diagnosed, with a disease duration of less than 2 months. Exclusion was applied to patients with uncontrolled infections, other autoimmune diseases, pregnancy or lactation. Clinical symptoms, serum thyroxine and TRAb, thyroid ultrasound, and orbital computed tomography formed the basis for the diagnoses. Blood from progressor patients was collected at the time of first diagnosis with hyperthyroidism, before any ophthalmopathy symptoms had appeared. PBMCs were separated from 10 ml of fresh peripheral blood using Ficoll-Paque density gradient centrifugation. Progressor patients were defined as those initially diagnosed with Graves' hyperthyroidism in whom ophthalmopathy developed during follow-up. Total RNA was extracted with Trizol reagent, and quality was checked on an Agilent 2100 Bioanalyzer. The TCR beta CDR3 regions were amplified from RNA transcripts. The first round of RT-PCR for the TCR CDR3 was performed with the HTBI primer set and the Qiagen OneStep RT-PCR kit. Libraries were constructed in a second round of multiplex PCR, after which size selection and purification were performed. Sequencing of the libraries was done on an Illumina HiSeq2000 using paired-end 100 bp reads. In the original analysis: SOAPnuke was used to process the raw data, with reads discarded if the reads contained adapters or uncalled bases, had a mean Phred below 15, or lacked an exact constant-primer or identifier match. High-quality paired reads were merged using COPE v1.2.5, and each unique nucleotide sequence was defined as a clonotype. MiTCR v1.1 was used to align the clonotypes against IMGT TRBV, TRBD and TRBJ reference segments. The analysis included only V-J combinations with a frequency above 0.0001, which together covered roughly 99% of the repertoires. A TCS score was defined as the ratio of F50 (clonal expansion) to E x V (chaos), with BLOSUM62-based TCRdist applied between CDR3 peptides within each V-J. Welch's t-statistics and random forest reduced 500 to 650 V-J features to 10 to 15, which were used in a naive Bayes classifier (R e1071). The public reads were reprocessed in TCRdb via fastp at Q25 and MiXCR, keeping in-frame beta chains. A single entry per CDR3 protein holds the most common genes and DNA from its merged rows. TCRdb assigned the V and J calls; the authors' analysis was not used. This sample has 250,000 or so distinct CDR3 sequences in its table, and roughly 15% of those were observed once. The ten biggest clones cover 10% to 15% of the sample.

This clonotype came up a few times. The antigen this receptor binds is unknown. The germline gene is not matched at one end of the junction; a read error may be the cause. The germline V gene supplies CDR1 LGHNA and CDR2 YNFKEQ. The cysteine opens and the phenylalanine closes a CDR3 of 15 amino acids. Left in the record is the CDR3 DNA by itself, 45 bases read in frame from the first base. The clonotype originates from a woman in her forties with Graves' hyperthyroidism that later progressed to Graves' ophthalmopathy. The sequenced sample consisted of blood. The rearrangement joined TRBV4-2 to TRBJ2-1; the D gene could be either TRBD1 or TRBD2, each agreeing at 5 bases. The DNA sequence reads TGTGCCAGCGGCCAGGGTGGGAGCTCCTACAATGAGCAGTTCTTC. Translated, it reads CASGQGGSSYNEQFF.